This T cell receptor beta chain was sequenced for a study of blood T cell repertoires in COVID-19. Measured with immunoSEQ multiplex PCR; TCRdb has only the in-frame clones, and not every one. The repertoire holds 250,000 or so clones, with about four fifths as singletons. The germline CDR1 and CDR2 sequences are MNHEY and SMNVEV (reference sequence). V was trimmed by 5 bases and J by 7 bases, leaving 12 bases between them. The CDR3 runs to 14 residues. The sequencing input was PBMCs or T cells enriched from blood (not recorded which). The receptor comes from a man in his 60s who had recovered from COVID-19. V usage is TRBV27 and J usage is TRBJ1-6; D might be TRBD1 (6 bases). CDR3 sequence reads: CASSRTGLNSPLHF. In DNA form, the CDR3 reads TGTGCCAGCAGTCGCACAGGGCTGAATTCACCCCTCCACTTT.